This is a list of T cell receptor beta chains from one sample in a study of control samples from healthy donors and cancer patients. Some clones are missing from TCRdb's copy, which holds only in-frame ones; the method was immunoSEQ multiplex PCR. The data contain about 100,000 clones, less than 90% of them singletons. The sample was blood. These receptor sequences come from a woman aged 45-65 years in good health. The CDR3 runs from the conserved cysteine through the conserved F or W. The D gene is left open where the match is weak. Only part of the rows carry a size: once, few, many, or a class if the clone is expanded.

V	D	J	size	CDR3	DNA
TRBV9	.	TRBJ2-2	.	CASSSLEGMGGELFF	TGTGCCAGCAGCTCCCTTGAGGGGATGGGCGGGGAGCTGTTTTTT
TRBV7-3	TRBD1	TRBJ1-6	once	CASSRTTGLSPLHF	TGTGCCAGCAGCCGGACGACAGGGCTTTCACCCCTCCACTTT
TRBV29-1	.	TRBJ2-3	.	CSAEGLGDTQYF	TGCAGCGCAGAGGGTCTCGGAGATACGCAGTATTTT
TRBV27	TRBD2	TRBJ2-2	.	CASSSLFGLATRGGTGELFF	TGTGCCAGCAGTTCTCTATTCGGACTAGCGACGAGAGGGGGCACCGGGGAGCTGTTTTTT
TRBV2	.	TRBJ1-5	.	CASSEGRGYSNQPQHF	TGTGCCAGCAGTGAAGGGAGGGGGTATAGCAATCAGCCCCAGCATTTT
TRBV5-5	TRBD1	TRBJ1-3	.	CASSLGRGQVTGNTIYF	TGTGCCAGCAGCTTGGGGCGGGGACAGGTGACTGGAAACACCATATATTTT
TRBV6-6	TRBD1	TRBJ2-7	few	CASNSRTRDRGDEQYF	TGTGCCAGCAATTCTCGAACTCGGGACAGGGGAGACGAGCAGTACTTC
TRBV7-7	TRBD2	TRBJ2-1	.	CASSLGLAASNEQFF	TGTGCCAGCAGCTTGGGACTAGCGGCCTCCAATGAGCAGTTCTTC
TRBV7-9	.	TRBJ1-1	.	CASREKVRDTEAFF	TGTGCCAGCAGGGAAAAGGTCCGGGACACTGAAGCTTTCTTT
TRBV29-1	.	TRBJ2-3	.	CSVRADTQYF	TGCAGCGTCAGGGCAGATACGCAGTATTTT
TRBV18	TRBD2	TRBJ2-1	.	CASSPPRGEQFF	TGTGCCAGCTCACCACCGCGGGGGGAGCAGTTCTTC
TRBV2	.	TRBJ1-6	.	CASSERAGWNSPLHF	TGTGCCAGCAGTGAACGGGCAGGATGGAATTCACCCCTCCACTTT
TRBV9	.	TRBJ2-1	.	CASSVVYNEQFF	TGTGCCAGCAGCGTAGTGTACAATGAGCAGTTCTTC
TRBV5-4	.	TRBJ2-1	.	CASSSIQDNEQFF	TGTGCCAGCAGCTCAATACAGGACAATGAGCAGTTCTTC
TRBV5-1	TRBD2	TRBJ2-1	.	CASSSDSGGQLYNEQFF	TGCGCCAGCAGCTCCGATAGCGGGGGGCAACTTTACAATGAGCAGTTCTTC
TRBV6-2/TRBV6-3	.	TRBJ2-3	.	CASSSPTGEGTDTQYF	TGTGCCAGCAGTTCCCCGACAGGGGAGGGGACAGATACGCAGTATTTT
TRBV5-1	.	TRBJ1-5	once	CASSLVASGPNQPQHF	TGCGCCAGCAGCTTGGTAGCATCAGGGCCCAATCAGCCCCAGCATTTT
TRBV27	.	TRBJ2-7	.	CASSFGYLGEQYF	TGTGCCAGCAGTTTCGGATACTTGGGCGAGCAGTACTTC
TRBV7-8	.	TRBJ1-1	.	CASSLGAVGVTEAFF	TGTGCCAGCAGCTTAGGGGCAGTTGGGGTCACTGAAGCTTTCTTT
TRBV7-8	TRBD1	TRBJ1-5	.	CASSLGQWNNQPQHF	TGTGCCAGCAGCTTGGGACAGTGGAACAATCAGCCCCAGCATTTT
TRBV29-1	TRBD1	TRBJ2-2	.	CSVVTGGSGELFF	TGCAGCGTTGTGACAGGGGGCTCCGGGGAGCTGTTTTTT
TRBV28	.	TRBJ1-1	.	CASSLRVHLRGESNTEAFF	TGTGCCAGCAGTTTAAGGGTCCACTTAAGAGGCGAGTCGAACACTGAAGCTTTCTTT
TRBV30	.	TRBJ2-2	.	CAWSGGTNTGELFF	TGTGCCTGGAGTGGAGGGACGAACACCGGGGAGCTGTTTTTT
TRBV19	TRBD2	TRBJ2-1	.	CATYSGGANEQFF	TGTGCCACCTATAGCGGGGGGGCCAATGAGCAGTTCTTC
TRBV7-7	.	TRBJ2-2	.	CASSRRDTTNTGELFF	TGTGCCAGCAGCCGCCGGGACACGACGAACACCGGGGAGCTGTTTTTT
TRBV6-5	.	TRBJ1-1	.	CASSYSGLNTEAFF	TGTGCCAGCAGTTACTCTGGACTGAACACTGAAGCTTTCTTT
TRBV7-3	.	TRBJ1-2	.	CASSPGGGGYTF	TGTGCCAGCAGCCCCGGCGGGGGCGGCTACACCTTC
TRBV7-2	.	TRBJ1-3	.	CASSLTTSGNTIYF	TGTGCCAGCAGCTTAACGACCTCTGGAAACACCATATATTTT
TRBV7-6	.	TRBJ2-7	.	CASSLAAENYEQYF	TGTGCCAGCAGCTTAGCGGCGGAAAACTACGAGCAGTACTTC
TRBV19	.	TRBJ1-1	.	CASSVRQTTLGTEAFF	TGTGCCAGTAGTGTTCGCCAAACGACTCTGGGGACTGAAGCTTTCTTT
TRBV11-2	.	TRBJ2-4	.	CASSLGLGAAKNIQYF	TGTGCCAGCAGCTTAGGGCTGGGGGCGGCCAAAAACATTCAGTACTTC
TRBV12-3/TRBV12-4	.	TRBJ1-2	.	CASSLGRDYGYTF	TGTGCCAGCAGTTTAGGCAGGGACTATGGCTACACCTTC
TRBV7-3	.	TRBJ2-6	.	CASSLQGLSGANVLTF	TGTGCCAGCAGCTTACAGGGACTCTCTGGGGCCAACGTCCTGACTTTC
TRBV7-2	.	TRBJ1-5	.	CASSLAIGSNQPQHF	TGTGCCAGCAGCTTAGCGATCGGGAGTAATCAGCCCCAGCATTTT
TRBV7-6	.	TRBJ1-2	.	CASSPWWGSAYGYTF	TGTGCCAGCAGCCCATGGTGGGGGAGTGCCTATGGCTACACCTTC